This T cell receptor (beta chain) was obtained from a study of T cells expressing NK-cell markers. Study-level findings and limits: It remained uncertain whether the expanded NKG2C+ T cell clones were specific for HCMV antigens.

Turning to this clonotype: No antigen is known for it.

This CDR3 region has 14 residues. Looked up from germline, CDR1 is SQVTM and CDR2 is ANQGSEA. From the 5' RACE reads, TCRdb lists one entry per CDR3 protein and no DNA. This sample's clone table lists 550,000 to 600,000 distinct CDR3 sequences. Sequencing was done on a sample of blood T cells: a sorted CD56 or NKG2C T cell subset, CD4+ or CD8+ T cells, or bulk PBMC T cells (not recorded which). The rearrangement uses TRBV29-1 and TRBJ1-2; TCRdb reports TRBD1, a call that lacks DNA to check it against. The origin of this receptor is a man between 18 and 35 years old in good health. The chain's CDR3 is CSVESGGRDYGYTF. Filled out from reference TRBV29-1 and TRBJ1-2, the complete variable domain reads SAVISQKPSRDICQRGTSLTIQCQVDSQVTMMFWYRQQPGQSLTLIATANQGSEATYESGFVIDKFPISRPNLTFSTLTVSNMSPEDSSIYLCSVESGGRDYGYTFGSGTRLTVV.